This entry lists 31 T cell receptor beta chains sequenced from one sample in a study of blood T cell repertoires in COVID-19. Assay: immunoSEQ multiplex PCR; the TCRdb copy retains only in-frame clones and omits some. Of under 250,000 clones listed, 75% to 90% were seen once; the top ten hold less than 7.5%. The sequenced material came from peripheral blood. These receptors originate from a man between 60 and 75 years old who had recovered from COVID-19.

The rearrangement joins TRBV9 to TRBJ2-4, with no clear D. CDR3 length: 17 amino acids. Between the trimmed V and J ends, which lost 4 bases and 0 bases, there was a span of 17 bases. Germline values: CDR1 SGDLS, CDR2 YYNGEE. CDR3: CASSPRSGPLAKNIQYF. The CDR3 DNA follows: TGTGCCAGCAGCCCCAGATCGGGTCCCCTAGCCAAAAACATTCAGTACTTC.

The chain links TRBV7-8 to TRBJ1-6; a weak D match, TRBD1 (5 bases). CDR3 size: 12 residues. Trimming pared 5 bases from V and 11 bases from J, leaving 10 bases between. Germline V gene lookup returns CDR1 SGHVS and CDR2 FQNEAQ. The CDR3 DNA reads TGTGCCAGCAGCCGGACATCAACACCCCTCCACTTT. As protein: CASSRTSTPLHF.

This chain connects TRBV18 to TRBJ2-3; D is unresolved. V lost 6 bases and J 2 bases, leaving 12 bases between the germline ends. The V gene's germline CDR1 is KGHSH and CDR2 LQKENI. CDR3 length: 14 amino acids. This chain's CDR3 is CASSLGLPTDTQYF. The CDR3 region has the DNA TGTGCCAGCTCCCTAGGCCTCCCCACAGATACGCAGTATTTT.

The table lists this clone with a count of one. For the CDR3, the DNA is TGTGCCAGTAGTACCGCGGGACGGAAGATTAACTATGGCTACACCTTC. Residues: CASSTAGRKINYGYTF. The rearrangement uses TRBV19 and TRBJ1-2, with a tentative D call TRBD1 (5 bases). Looked up from germline, CDR1 is LNHDA and CDR2 is SQIVND (reference sequence). The V gene lost 4 bases and the J gene lost 1 base, with 16 bases spanning the gap. This CDR3 spans 16 amino acids.

This rearrangement joins TRBV10-3 to TRBJ1-1; D may be TRBD1 (6 bases). CDR1 ENHRY and CDR2 SYGVKD come from the germline V gene. The CDR3 spans 13 residues. V gave up 9 bases and J gave up 4 bases, with 15 bases separating them. This CDR3 reads CAISGVQGTEAFF. CDR3 in DNA: TGTGCCATTTCGGGCGTACAGGGCACTGAAGCTTTCTTT.

This clone qualifies as medium-sized (0.01 to 0.1%). The sample contains more than one DNA sequence encoding this CDR3. The rearrangement links TRBV9 to TRBJ2-5; D possibly corresponds to TRBD2 (5 bases). Germline values: CDR1 SGDLS, CDR2 YYNGEE. CDR3 size: 13 residues. With 0 bases removed from V and 4 bases from J, the gap between germline ends came to 7 bases. CDR3 sequence: CASSVARGETQYF. As DNA, the CDR3 is TGTGCCAGCAGCGTAGCTCGGGGAGAGACCCAGTACTTC.

The J gene is TRBJ2-1, the V gene TRBV5-1; 10 bases line up with TRBD2. V trimming: 0 bases; J trimming: 4 bases; junction bases outside the gene matches: 4. The CDR3 is 16 residues long. Germline V gene lookup returns CDR1 SGHRS and CDR2 YFSETQ. This chain's CDR3 is CASSLGTSGPYNEQFF. The CDR3 DNA is TGCGCCAGCAGCTTGGGGACTAGCGGACCGTACAATGAGCAGTTCTTC.

This clone was counted between two and nine times. V and J are TRBV5-1 and TRBJ1-5, with D possibly being TRBD1 (6 bases). The CDR3 length is 15 residues. In germline, CDR1 is SGHRS, CDR2 YFSETQ. Trimming pared 1 base from V and 3 bases from J, leaving 11 bases between. CDR3 DNA sequence: TGCGCCAGCAGCTTGACAGGGACCGTCAATCAGCCCCAGCATTTT. Translation gives CASSLTGTVNQPQHF.

The genes are TRBV28 and TRBJ1-2; D is possibly TRBD1 (6 bases). The CDR3 totals 15 residues. Germline V gives CDR1 MDHEN, CDR2 SYDVKM. The germline V and J ends were trimmed by 5 bases and 5 bases, with 18 bases remaining between them. CDR3 sequence (DNA): TGTGCCAGCAGTATTGACAGGAGGCGACCTTATGGCTACACCTTC. Residues: CASSIDRRRPYGYTF.

The V call is TRBV5-1, the J call TRBJ2-2; 8 bases map to TRBD1. This CDR3 region has 15 residues. Germline V gene lookup returns CDR1 SGHRS and CDR2 YFSETQ. V lost 0 bases to trimming and J lost 5 bases; unmatched junction nucleotides: 3. CDR3 protein: CASSLATGETGELFF. For the CDR3, the DNA is TGCGCCAGCAGCTTGGCGACAGGGGAAACCGGGGAGCTGTTTTTT.

The rearrangement joins TRBV3-1 (or the pseudogene TRBV3-2) to TRBJ1-1, with a weak D call TRBD1 (6 bases). The V and J ends lost 1 base and 1 base respectively, with 13 bases between them. This CDR3 spans 16 amino acids. Germline V gives CDR1 LGHDT, CDR2 YNNKEL (reference sequence). CDR3 residues: CASSQVGRGTNTEAFF. CDR3 coding DNA: TGTGCCAGCAGCCAAGTGGGCAGGGGAACGAACACTGAAGCTTTCTTT.

The V gene is TRBV19, the J gene TRBJ2-3; 13 bases line up with TRBD2. Looked up from germline, CDR1 is LNHDA and CDR2 is SQIVND (reference sequence). The CDR3 covers 14 residues. Trimming at V came to 7 bases and at J to 9 bases, leaving 7 bases not matched to a gene. CDR3 region: CASTPGLAGRTQYF. CDR3 bases: TGTGCCAGTACCCCGGGACTAGCGGGGAGGACGCAGTATTTT.

This sequence joins TRBV7-3 and TRBJ2-3; perhaps TRBD2 as D (5 bases). Trimming pared 3 bases from V and 2 bases from J, leaving 15 bases between. This CDR3 contains 16 residues. Germline V gene sequence: CDR1 SGHTA, CDR2 FQGTGA. The CDR3 reads CASSLARGGVTDTQYF. The CDR3 DNA reads as TGTGCCAGCAGCTTGGCCCGGGGTGGGGTCACAGATACGCAGTATTTT. The full variable domain, in which reference TRBV7-3 and TRBJ2-3 provide the parts outside the CDR3, is GAGVSQTPSNKVTEKGKYVELRCDPISGHTALYWYRQSLGQGPEFLIYFQGTGAADDSGLPNDRFFAVRPEGSVSTLKIQRTERGDSAVYLCASSLARGGVTDTQYFGPGTRLTVL.

This chain links TRBV19 with TRBJ1-5; 9 positions agree with TRBD1. The CDR3 contains 18 residues. From germline, CDR1 is LNHDA and CDR2 SQIVND (reference sequence). V shed 4 bases, J shed 0 bases, and the junction held 10 bases outside the gene matches. The CDR3 sequence is CASSKPGQGSDSNQPQHF. DNA for the CDR3: TGTGCCAGTAGTAAGCCGGGACAGGGTTCAGATAGCAATCAGCCCCAGCATTTT.

This clone was picked up a small number of times. The chain combines TRBV3-1 (or the pseudogene TRBV3-2) with TRBJ2-7, with unresolved D. The CDR3 length is 15 residues. Germline V lookup: CDR1 LGHDT, CDR2 YNNKEL (reference sequence). V was pared by 0 bases and J by 2 bases, with 11 bases between. Here the CDR3 DNA reads TGTGCCAGCAGCCAAGATCCTAGTCCAACCTACGAGCAGTACTTC. Translated: CASSQDPSPTYEQYF.

The J gene is TRBJ2-5, the V gene TRBV18; a weak D match, TRBD2 (6 bases). The V gene lost 3 bases and the J gene lost 4 bases, with 12 bases spanning the gap. CDR3 length equals 14 residues. Germline V gene data show CDR1 as KGHSH and CDR2 as LQKENI. The CDR3 is CASSPYQGGETQYF. CDR3 bases: TGTGCCAGCTCACCTTATCAGGGAGGAGAGACCCAGTACTTC.

This chain links TRBV5-1 with TRBJ1-1; 9 bases align to TRBD1. The V segment lost 3 bases and the J segment 6 bases; nucleotides outside the gene matches: 6. In germline, CDR1 is SGHRS, CDR2 YFSETQ. The CDR3 length is 14 residues. Here the CDR3 reads CASSSGQGKAEAFF. The DNA of the CDR3 is TGCGCCAGCAGCTCGGGACAGGGAAAAGCTGAAGCTTTCTTT. Based on the CDR3 plus reference TRBV5-1 and TRBJ1-1, the full variable domain is KAGVTQTPRYLIKTRGQQVTLSCSPISGHRSVSWYQQTPGQGLQFLFEYFSETQRNKGNFPGRFSGRQFSNSRSEMNVSTLELGDSALYLCASSSGQGKAEAFFGQGTRLTVV.

The chain employs TRBV10-3 and TRBJ2-5; D is undetermined. The V end lost 5 bases, the J end lost 1 base, and 5 bases lay between the germline ends. Germline values: CDR1 ENHRY, CDR2 SYGVKD. The CDR3 has 12 residues. The CDR3 region has the DNA TGTGCCATCAGTTACTCCCAAGAGACCCAGTACTTC. Protein product: CAISYSQETQYF.

V is TRBV6-5 and J is TRBJ2-7; 7 bases fit TRBD2. The germline CDR1 and CDR2 sequences are MNHEY and SVGAGI. The CDR3 totals 11 residues. After removal of 4 bases from V and 10 bases from J, the junction contained 4 bases not matched to a gene. CDR3 loop: CASSLAGLQYF. The CDR3 DNA reads TGTGCCAGCAGTTTAGCGGGTCTCCAGTACTTC.

The chain joins TRBV5-1 to TRBJ2-7; D is unresolved. Germline values: CDR1 SGHRS, CDR2 YFSETQ. The CDR3 has 11 residues. V lost 0 bases and J 6 bases, leaving 4 bases between the germline ends. CDR3 in DNA: TGCGCCAGCAGCTTGGGAGCCGAGCAGTACTTC. Translating it yields CASSLGAEQYF.

The genes are TRBV5-1 and TRBJ2-2; perhaps TRBD1 as D (5 bases). CDR1 is SGHRS, CDR2 YFSETQ, per germline. The ends were cut back, 5 bases at V and 0 bases at J, with 14 bases in the middle. The CDR3 runs to 16 residues. CDR3 residues: CASRDRTPSNTGELFF. The CDR3 bases are TGCGCCAGCAGGGATAGGACACCGTCGAACACCGGGGAGCTGTTTTTT.

CDR3 in DNA: TGTGCCAGCAGTTATCCGGGACTAGCGGGGAAGACCTACGAGCAGTACTTC. Amino acids: CASSYPGLAGKTYEQYF. The chain uses TRBV2 and TRBJ2-7; 13 bases fit TRBD2. The CDR3 spans 17 residues. The germline CDR1 and CDR2 sequences are SNHLY and FYNNEI. Trimming cost V 5 bases and J 2 bases; bases outside gene matches: 9.

The chain joins TRBV5-5 to TRBJ2-7, with 7 bases fitting TRBD1. This CDR3 region has 14 residues. Germline V gives CDR1 SGHKS, CDR2 YYEKEE (reference sequence). Trimming took 3 bases from V and 6 from J; bases not matched to a gene: 9. The CDR3 is CASSYGQDPREQYF. The CDR3 nucleotides read TGTGCCAGCAGCTATGGACAGGATCCTCGCGAGCAGTACTTC.

The genes are TRBV7-9 and TRBJ1-6, with 7 bases matching TRBD1. Germline lookup yields CDR1 SEHNR and CDR2 FQNEAQ (reference sequence). The CDR3 has 14 residues. V lost 5 bases, J lost 13 bases, and 11 bases stayed unmatched. In nucleotides, the CDR3 is TGTGCCAGCAGCGTTGGACAGGACGTATCGCCCCTCCACTTT. The encoded protein is CASSVGQDVSPLHF.

This clone occurred once. The V call is TRBV5-6, the J call TRBJ1-6, with 7 bases lining up with TRBD1. The CDR3 covers 15 residues. The junction had 3 bases not matched to a gene; V was cut back by 0 bases and J by 6 bases. CDR1 and CDR2 (germline): SGHDT, YYEEEE. The CDR3 region has the DNA TGTGCCAGCAGCTTGGTGGGACAGTTTAATTCACCCCTCCACTTT. Protein product: CASSLVGQFNSPLHF.

The CDR3 loop reads CASSLAGDGDPDTQYF. DNA of the CDR3: TGTGCCAGCAGCTTAGCGGGTGACGGAGATCCAGATACGCAGTATTTT. The V and J genes are TRBV7-9 and TRBJ2-3; D unclear. The ends were cut back, 0 bases at V and 4 bases at J, with 14 bases in the middle. Germline CDR1 and CDR2: SEHNR and FQNEAQ (reference sequence). This CDR3 contains 16 residues.

The genes are TRBV19 and TRBJ2-5, with TRBD1 identical over 7 bases. From germline, CDR1 is LNHDA and CDR2 SQIVND (reference sequence). CDR3 length equals 17 residues. The V and J ends lost 4 bases and 1 base, in that order; junction bases with no gene match: 12. The CDR3 loop is CASSRRGNRGRQETQYF. The CDR3 coding sequence is TGTGCCAGTAGTAGACGAGGGAACAGGGGACGCCAAGAGACCCAGTACTTC.

The chain uses TRBV18 and TRBJ2-7, with D perhaps matching TRBD2 (5 bases). Germline CDR1 reads KGHSH; CDR2 reads LQKENI. V gave up 3 bases and J gave up 6 bases, with 18 bases separating them. The CDR3 is 15 residues long. Here the CDR3 DNA reads TGTGCCAGCTCACCCTTCCCGGGGAAGGCGGGCGAGCAGTACTTC. Its translation: CASSPFPGKAGEQYF.

The CDR3 region has the DNA TGCACCGTCCAGGGATTCGGAGGCTACACCTTC. This codes for CTVQGFGGYTF. The chain recombines TRBV29-1 with TRBJ1-2; weak D call: TRBD1 (5 bases). Germline V CDR1 and CDR2: SQVTM, ANQGSEA. The CDR3 spans 11 residues. Full variable domain (rest looked up from reference TRBV29-1 and TRBJ1-2): SAVISQKPSRDICQRGTSLTIQCQVDSQVTMMFWYRQQPGQSLTLIATANQGSEATYESGFVIDKFPISRPNLTFSTLTVSNMSPEDSSIYLCTVQGFGGYTFGSGTRLTVV.

The chain carries TRBV7-6 and TRBJ1-4; perhaps TRBD1 as D (5 bases). Germline V gene lookup returns CDR1 SGHVS and CDR2 FNYEAQ. V was pared by 5 bases and J by 0 bases, with 7 bases between. The CDR3 is made up of 14 amino acids. The CDR3: CASSATATNEKLFF. Written as DNA, the CDR3 is TGTGCCAGCAGCGCGACAGCAACTAATGAAAAACTGTTTTTT.

This clone was observed once. The chain has TRBV7-9 and TRBJ1-1; a possible D gene is TRBD1 (6 bases). The CDR3 loop spans 16 amino acids. CDR1 and CDR2 from the germline V gene are SEHNR and FQNEAQ (reference sequence). The V and J ends lost 1 base and 8 bases respectively, with 20 bases between them. CDR3 region: CASSLVSRQGPWEAFF. CDR3 in DNA: TGTGCCAGCAGCTTAGTGTCCCGGCAGGGGCCCTGGGAAGCTTTCTTT. Complete variable domain (other parts from reference TRBV7-9 and TRBJ1-1): DTGVSQNPRHKITKRGQNVTFRCDPISEHNRLYWYRQTLGQGPEFLTYFQNEAQLEKSRLLSDRFSAERPKGSFSTLEIQRTEQGDSAMYLCASSLVSRQGPWEAFFGQGTRLTVV.